These 9 T cell receptor beta chains originate from one sample sequenced in a study of blood T cell repertoires in COVID-19. The assay was immunoSEQ multiplex PCR, and TCRdb's table has in-frame clones only and misses some. The sample carries under 150,000 clones, roughly nine tenths recorded once. Sample: peripheral blood. Receptor source: a man aged 60 to 69 with COVID-19, enrolled during active disease.

The CDR3 region has the DNA TGTGCCAGCAGTCGAGACATCAACCTCTACAATGAGCAGTTCTTC. Its translation is CASSRDINLYNEQFF. The rearrangement links TRBV6-2 or TRBV6-3 to TRBJ2-1, with unresolved D. Germline-derived CDR1 and CDR2 are MNHEY and SVGEGT. The V gene lost 5 bases and the J gene lost 3 bases, with 14 bases spanning the gap. This CDR3 region has 15 residues.

The rearrangement uses TRBV13 and TRBJ2-1; 12 bases match TRBD2. The CDR3 consists of 17 residues. Germline trimming cut 5 bases from V and 7 bases from J; bases unmatched to any gene: 12. Germline V gives CDR1 PRHDT, CDR2 FYEKMQ (reference sequence). DNA of the CDR3: TGTGCCAGCAGCACCCCCCTAGCGGGAGGGTCAGGAAATGAGCAGTTCTTC. Translation gives CASSTPLAGGSGNEQFF.

The chain joins TRBV19 to TRBJ2-1; D might be TRBD1 (7 bases). CDR3 length: 15 residues. Germline V gene lookup returns CDR1 LNHDA and CDR2 SQIVND (reference sequence). The V end was cut by 6 bases, the J end by 6 bases, with 18 bases between. CDR3 in amino acids: CASRRREQGLNEQFF. As DNA, the CDR3 is TGTGCCAGTAGAAGGAGGGAACAGGGGCTCAATGAGCAGTTCTTC.

The chain has TRBV11-1 and TRBJ1-1; the D is unclear. Germline loops: CDR1 SGHAT, CDR2 FQDESV (reference sequence). V shed 5 bases and J shed 0 bases, with 10 bases lying between them. CDR3 length: 14 amino acids. CDR3 sequence reads: CASSREGLNTEAFF. The CDR3 nucleotides read TGTGCCAGCAGCCGAGAGGGCCTGAACACTGAAGCTTTCTTT.

V usage is TRBV7-2 and J usage is TRBJ1-6; no reliable D call. The CDR3 length is 19 residues. The germline gives CDR1 SGHTA, CDR2 FQGNSA. The V end was cut by 1 base, the J end by 0 bases, with 16 bases between. CDR3 sequence reads: CASSLVSGGLSSYNSPLHF. The CDR3 region has the DNA TGTGCCAGCAGCTTAGTCTCGGGAGGATTAAGCTCCTATAATTCACCCCTCCACTTT.

In this sample, this clone turned up once. The chain employs TRBV7-2 and TRBJ1-1, with D maybe TRBD1 (5 bases). Germline-derived CDR1 and CDR2 are SGHTA and FQGNSA. Trimming cost V 0 bases and J 5 bases, with 10 bases left between them. The CDR3 length is 14 residues. The CDR3 coding sequence is TGTGCCAGCAGCTTAGCGGGGCGGGGAACTGAAGCTTTCTTT. It yields the protein CASSLAGRGTEAFF. Combining the CDR3 with reference TRBV7-2 and TRBJ1-1 gives the whole variable domain GAGVSQSPSNKVTEKGKDVELRCDPISGHTALYWYRQSLGQGLEFLIYFQGNSAPDKSGLPSDRFSAERTGGSVSTLTIQRTQQEDSAVYLCASSLAGRGTEAFFGQGTRLTVV.

There are a few counts of this clone. This chain links TRBV30 with TRBJ1-5, with D unresolved. Trimming pared 2 bases from V and 2 bases from J, leaving 13 bases between. Looked up from germline, CDR1 is GTSNPN and CDR2 is SVGIG (reference sequence). The CDR3 is 15 residues long. The CDR3 loop is CAWSSKGRRNQPQHF. The CDR3 bases are TGTGCCTGGAGTAGTAAAGGGAGGCGCAATCAGCCCCAGCATTTT. Complete variable domain (other parts from reference TRBV30 and TRBJ1-5): SQTIHQWPATLVQPVGSPLSLECTVEGTSNPNLYWYRQAAGRGLQLLFYSVGIGQISSEVPQNLSASRPQDRQFILSSKKLLLSDSGFYLCAWSSKGRRNQPQHFGDGTRLSIL.

This clone appeared a few times. The chain links TRBV12-3 or TRBV12-4 to TRBJ2-1; 8 bases align to TRBD2. V was clipped by 6 bases and J by 9 bases; unmatched bases: 7. The CDR3 covers 13 residues. CDR3 loop: CASSRLASGEQFF. The CDR3 DNA sequence: TGTGCCAGCAGCAGACTAGCGTCTGGTGAGCAGTTCTTC.

The V call is TRBV27, the J call TRBJ2-2; D not resolved. Per germline, CDR1 MNHEY and CDR2 SMNVEV (reference sequence). CDR3 length equals 15 residues. V was shortened by 6 bases and J by 4 bases, with 15 bases between the two germline ends. The CDR3 coding sequence is TGTGCCAGCAGCTCCCCAGGTGGTAGCACCGGGGAGCTGTTTTTT. This codes for CASSSPGGSTGELFF.